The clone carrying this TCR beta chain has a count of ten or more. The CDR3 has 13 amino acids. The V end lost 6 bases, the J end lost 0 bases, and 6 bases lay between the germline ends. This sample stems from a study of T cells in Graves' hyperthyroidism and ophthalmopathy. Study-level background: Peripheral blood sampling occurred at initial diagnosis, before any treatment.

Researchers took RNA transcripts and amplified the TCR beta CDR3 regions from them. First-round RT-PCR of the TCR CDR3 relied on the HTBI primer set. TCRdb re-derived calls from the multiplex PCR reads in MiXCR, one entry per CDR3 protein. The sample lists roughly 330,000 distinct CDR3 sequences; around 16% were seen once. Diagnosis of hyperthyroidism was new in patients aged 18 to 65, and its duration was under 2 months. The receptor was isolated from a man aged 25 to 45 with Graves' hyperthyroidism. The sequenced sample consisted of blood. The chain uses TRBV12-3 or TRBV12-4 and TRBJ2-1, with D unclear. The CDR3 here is CASSGSSYNEQFF. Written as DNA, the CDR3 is TGTGCCAGCAGCGGAAGCTCCTACAATGAGCAGTTCTTC.